Below, 20 T cell receptor beta chains from the same sample are listed, as sequenced in a study of technical replicates of blood from several donors. Assay used: immunoSEQ multiplex PCR; TCRdb lists only in-frame clones, some missing. The sample consists of about 88,000 clones, around 93% of them appearing once. Sequencing was performed on T cells isolated from PBMCs. The receptor set was obtained from a human donor in good health.

J is TRBJ2-1 and V is TRBV9, with a tentative D call TRBD2 (5 bases). CDR3 size: 16 residues. V was pared by 3 bases and J by 1 base, with 14 bases between. The germline gives CDR1 SGDLS, CDR2 YYNGEE. CDR3 sequence: CASSALSSRSYNEQFF. CDR3 in DNA: TGTGCCAGCAGCGCGCTCTCTAGCCGTTCCTACAATGAGCAGTTCTTC.

The rearrangement uses TRBV5-1 and TRBJ2-5, with 11 bases lining up with TRBD2. The CDR3 is 15 amino acids. Germline V lookup: CDR1 SGHRS, CDR2 YFSETQ. The trim removed 1 base at V and 5 bases at J, leaving 4 bases unmatched. CDR3 sequence reads: CASSLTSGRGETQYF. CDR3 nucleotide sequence: TGCGCCAGCAGCTTGACTAGCGGGAGAGGTGAGACCCAGTACTTC.

This chain links TRBV5-1 with TRBJ2-5; 8 bases line up with TRBD1. Germline-derived CDR1 and CDR2 are SGHRS and YFSETQ. Trimming removed 4 bases from V and 5 bases from J; junction bases left unmatched: 4. The CDR3 covers 13 residues. This chain's CDR3 is CASSKDRAETQYF. The CDR3 bases are TGCGCCAGCAGCAAGGACAGGGCGGAGACCCAGTACTTC.

This chain joins TRBV11-3 and TRBJ2-1, with TRBD1 matching 8 bases. The trim removed 5 bases at V and 3 bases at J, leaving 15 bases unmatched. Germline V lookup: CDR1 SGHNT, CDR2 YENEEA. The CDR3 loop spans 18 amino acids. The CDR3 spells CASSPWDRSSTDYNEQFF. The CDR3 nucleotides read TGTGCCAGCAGCCCCTGGGACAGGAGTTCTACAGACTACAATGAGCAGTTCTTC.

The V gene is TRBV28, the J gene TRBJ2-7; D might be TRBD2 (6 bases). Between the trimmed V and J ends, which lost 8 bases and 2 bases, there was a span of 13 bases. CDR1 MDHEN and CDR2 SYDVKM come from the germline V gene. The CDR3 sequence is 13 residues long. The CDR3 spells CASGGDGAYEQYF. The CDR3, as DNA: TGTGCCAGCGGAGGGGACGGAGCCTACGAGCAGTACTTC.

J is TRBJ1-2 and V is TRBV4-2; tentative D call: TRBD1 (6 bases). Germline CDR1 is LGHNA and CDR2 is YNFKEQ. V gave up 1 base and J gave up 4 bases, with 13 bases separating them. CDR3 length: 15 amino acids. CDR3 in DNA: TGTGCCAGCAGCCAAGGGCAGGGGACCCTCTATGGCTACACCTTC. This encodes CASSQGQGTLYGYTF.

V and J are TRBV11-3 and TRBJ2-2; TRBD2 aligns across 8 bases. This CDR3 contains 14 residues. V dropped 1 base and J dropped 6; count of bases not matched to a gene: 1. In germline, CDR1 is SGHNT, CDR2 YENEEA. The CDR3 sequence: CASSLAGGSGELFF. CDR3 DNA sequence: TGTGCCAGCAGCTTAGCGGGGGGGTCCGGGGAGCTGTTTTTT.

This chain connects TRBV7-9 to TRBJ1-1, with 7 nucleotides matching TRBD1. This CDR3 contains 16 residues. The germline CDR1 and CDR2 sequences are SEHNR and FQNEAQ (reference sequence). Germline trimming cut 5 bases from V and 0 bases from J; bases unmatched to any gene: 9. CDR3 coding DNA: TGTGCCAGCAGCCACTGGACAGGAGCCTTGAACACTGAAGCTTTCTTT. It translates to CASSHWTGALNTEAFF.

The chain carries TRBV9 and TRBJ2-1; maybe TRBD1 (6 bases). Germline values: CDR1 SGDLS, CDR2 YYNGEE. The V and J ends lost 0 bases and 7 bases respectively, with 8 bases between them. The CDR3 contains 13 residues. CDR3 sequence (DNA): TGTGCCAGCAGCGTAGGAGGGGGAAATGAGCAGTTCTTC. Encoded protein: CASSVGGGNEQFF.

In DNA form, the CDR3 reads TGTGCCAGCAGCCTAACGCTTAGCAATCAGCCCCAGCATTTT. Protein sequence: CASSLTLSNQPQHF. The rearrangement joins TRBV7-4 to TRBJ1-5; no clear D gene. This CDR3 contains 14 residues. V lost 5 bases and J 0 bases, leaving 8 bases between the germline ends. CDR1 is SGHVT, CDR2 SQSDAQ, per germline.

V is TRBV4-3 and J is TRBJ1-1; no clear D gene. V lost 0 bases, J lost 0 bases, and 5 bases lay in between. The CDR3 spans 14 residues. Germline values: CDR1 LGHNA, CDR2 YSLEER. DNA of the CDR3: TGCGCCAGCAGCCAAGATAGAGTGAACACTGAAGCTTTCTTT. It specifies CASSQDRVNTEAFF.

The CDR3 protein is CASSLMTVAGETQYF. CDR3 nucleotides: TGTGCCAGCAGCTTGATGACTGTTGCTGGAGAGACCCAGTACTTC. This chain connects TRBV7-7 to TRBJ2-5; D gene uncertain. V was trimmed by 3 bases and J by 4 bases, leaving 15 bases between them. The CDR3 totals 15 residues. The germline V gene encodes CDR1 SSHAT and CDR2 FNYEAQ (reference sequence). Full variable domain (outside the CDR3, taken from reference TRBV7-7 and TRBJ2-5): GAGVSQSPRYKVTKRGQDVTLRCDPISSHATLYWYQQALGQGPEFLTYFNYEAQPDKSGLPSDRFSAERPEGSISTLTIQRTEQRDSAMYRCASSLMTVAGETQYFGPGTRLLVL.

This chain links TRBV28 with TRBJ1-1; D is unresolved. The V end was cut by 6 bases, the J end by 1 base, with 18 bases between. The CDR3 has 16 amino acids. CDR1 MDHEN and CDR2 SYDVKM come from the germline V gene. The CDR3 region has the DNA TGTGCCAGCAGCCACCACCGGGATTCCACGAACACTGAAGCTTTCTTT. It yields the protein CASSHHRDSTNTEAFF.

The chain has TRBV9 and TRBJ2-7; TRBD2 is a possible D gene (6 bases). CDR3 length: 15 residues. V was pared by 0 bases and J by 3 bases, with 13 bases between. The V gene's germline CDR1 is SGDLS and CDR2 YYNGEE. The CDR3 loop is CASSVGVGGFYEQYF. CDR3 DNA: TGTGCCAGCAGCGTAGGGGTGGGAGGATTCTACGAGCAGTACTTC.

The CDR3 loop is CAWTPGLGQPQHF. CDR3 coding DNA: TGTGCCTGGACACCAGGGTTGGGGCAGCCCCAGCATTTT. V is TRBV30 and J is TRBJ1-5, with D perhaps TRBD1 (5 bases). The CDR3 runs to 13 residues. V was clipped by 4 bases and J by 7 bases, with 14 bases between them. Germline CDR1 GTSNPN, CDR2 SVGIG (reference sequence).

This rearrangement joins TRBV2 to TRBJ2-1; 11 bases align to TRBD2. After removal of 8 bases from V and 7 bases from J, the junction contained 13 bases not matched to a gene. Germline CDR1 is SNHLY and CDR2 is FYNNEI. The CDR3 runs 16 residues. The DNA of the CDR3 is TGTGCCAGCGGAGTTGCCCTAGCGGGAGGTTGGAATGAGCAGTTCTTC. Protein product: CASGVALAGGWNEQFF. The complete variable domain, with remaining parts taken from reference TRBV2 and TRBJ2-1, reads EPEVTQTPSHQVTQMGQEVILRCVPISNHLYFYWYRQILGQKVEFLVSFYNNEISEKSEIFDDQFSVERPDGSNFTLKIRSTKLEDSAMYFCASGVALAGGWNEQFFGPGTRLTVL.

The chain carries TRBV4-1 and TRBJ1-1; D possibly corresponds to TRBD1 (5 bases). The V and J ends lost 4 bases and 7 bases respectively, with 13 bases between them. The CDR3 sequence is 13 residues long. The germline V gene encodes CDR1 MGHRA and CDR2 YSYEKL. The CDR3 region is CASSPKLQGEAFF. CDR3 bases: TGCGCCAGCAGCCCGAAACTTCAGGGTGAAGCTTTCTTT.

This clone was seen only once. The rearrangement joins TRBV9 to TRBJ2-7; TRBD2 aligns across 10 bases. The CDR3 covers 13 residues. V was clipped by 3 bases and J by 3 bases; unmatched bases: 0. Germline CDR1 is SGDLS and CDR2 is YYNGEE. CDR3 DNA sequence: TGTGCCAGCAGCGCTAGCGGGAGCTACGAGCAGTACTTC. Protein sequence: CASSASGSYEQYF. Supplemented by reference TRBV9 and TRBJ2-7, the full variable domain reads DSGVTQTPKHLITATGQRVTLRCSPRSGDLSVYWYQQSLDQGLQFLIQYYNGEERAKGNILERFSAQQFPDLHSELNLSSLELGDSALYFCASSASGSYEQYFGPGTRLTVT.

V and J are TRBV5-6 and TRBJ1-1; perhaps TRBD1 as D (6 bases). The CDR3 contains 14 residues. Germline V lookup: CDR1 SGHDT, CDR2 YYEEEE. Trimming removed 4 bases at V and 1 base at J, with 11 bases between. DNA of the CDR3: TGTGCCAGCAGCCATCTACAGGGGAACACTGAAGCTTTCTTT. Its translation: CASSHLQGNTEAFF. The complete variable domain, with remaining parts taken from reference TRBV5-6 and TRBJ1-1, reads DAGVTQSPTHLIKTRGQQVTLRCSPKSGHDTVSWYQQALGQGPQFIFQYYEEEERQRGNFPDRFSGHQFPNYSSELNVNALLLGDSALYLCASSHLQGNTEAFFGQGTRLTVV.

This sequence joins TRBV7-9 and TRBJ2-7, with 14 bases identical to TRBD2. With 5 bases clipped from V and 2 bases from J, the junction kept 5 bases outside the gene matches. CDR1 is SEHNR, CDR2 FQNEAQ, per germline (reference sequence). The CDR3 is 16 residues long. The CDR3 protein is CASSAQGLAGAYEQYF. The CDR3 DNA is TGTGCCAGCAGCGCCCAGGGACTAGCGGGAGCCTACGAGCAGTACTTC.